The 20 T cell receptor beta chains below come from one sample, sequenced in a study of blood T cell repertoires in COVID-19. Generated by immunoSEQ multiplex PCR, the TCRdb table keeps only in-frame clones and is missing some. The data show about 380,000 clones, approximately 80% seen once. The sample was peripheral blood. These receptors all come from a human donor with acute or convalescent COVID-19. The donor label of this sample is uncertain.

As for this clone: The same CDR3 can be traced to other DNA sequences in this sample. V is TRBV19 and J is TRBJ1-2; TRBD1 aligns across 7 bases. Germline V gene lookup returns CDR1 LNHDA and CDR2 SQIVND (reference sequence). V shed 4 bases and J 3 bases; nucleotides not matched to a gene: 2. This CDR3 contains 13 residues. The CDR3 coding sequence is TGTGCCAGTAGTAGAACAGGGGACTATGGCTACACCTTC. Translating it yields CASSRTGDYGYTF.

V is TRBV7-6 and J is TRBJ2-1, with D unresolved. The CDR3 is made up of 16 amino acids. Germline V gene data show CDR1 as SGHVS and CDR2 as FNYEAQ. V shed 1 base and J shed 9 bases, with 19 bases lying between them. The CDR3 sequence is CASSLDAPYGVSEQFF. CDR3 sequence (DNA): TGTGCCAGCAGCTTAGATGCACCGTACGGTGTTTCTGAGCAGTTCTTC.

V is TRBV7-2 and J is TRBJ2-1; 10 nucleotides line up with TRBD2. Per germline, CDR1 SGHTA and CDR2 FQGNSA. CDR3 length: 15 residues. Trimming took 3 bases from V and 3 from J; bases not matched to a gene: 2. The CDR3 nucleotides read TGTGCCAGCAGCTTTAGCGGGGGGCTCTACAATGAGCAGTTCTTC. It yields the protein CASSFSGGLYNEQFF.

Comment on this clone: The same CDR3 also results from other DNA sequences found in this sample. The chain carries TRBV19 and TRBJ2-7; TRBD2 is a possible D gene (5 bases). CDR1 and CDR2 (germline): LNHDA, SQIVND (reference sequence). The CDR3 is made up of 13 amino acids. V lost 5 bases, J lost 3 bases, and 11 bases lay in between. The CDR3 DNA is TGTGCCAGTAGTCGGCTAGCCAGCTACGAGCAGTACTTC. As protein: CASSRLASYEQYF.

The chain is built from TRBV5-1 and TRBJ2-7, with TRBD2 matching over 7 bases. The CDR3 has 15 residues. The germline CDR1 and CDR2 sequences are SGHRS and YFSETQ. V dropped 5 bases and J dropped 6; count of bases not matched to a gene: 14. CDR3 in DNA: TGCGCCAGCAGTTATAGACTAGCTGGGAACAGCGAGCAGTACTTC. Translation: CASSYRLAGNSEQYF.

The V and J genes are TRBV18 and TRBJ1-6, with D uncertain. CDR1 and CDR2 (germline): KGHSH, LQKENI. Trimming took off 3 bases at V and 7 bases at J, with 13 bases between the two ends. The CDR3 has 15 amino acids. CDR3 coding DNA: TGTGCCAGCTCACCTCCACGAGGTTCCAATTCACCCCTCCACTTT. Protein sequence: CASSPPRGSNSPLHF.

This chain links TRBV3-1 (or the pseudogene TRBV3-2) with TRBJ2-5; TRBD2 is a possible D gene (7 bases). V lost 4 bases and J lost 5, with 17 bases in between. This CDR3 comprises 15 residues. The germline gives CDR1 LGHDT, CDR2 YNNKEL (reference sequence). The CDR3 nucleotides read TGTGCCAGCAGCCCCCTAGGGGGGAGGGGTGAGACCCAGTACTTC. Amino acid sequence: CASSPLGGRGETQYF.

A remark on this clone: This CDR3 is also generated by other DNA sequences in the sample. This chain connects TRBV3-1 (or the pseudogene TRBV3-2) to TRBJ2-1; 11 bases are shared with TRBD2. Unmatched junction bases numbered 6, after V lost 4 bases and J lost 7 bases. CDR1 is LGHDT and CDR2 is YNNKEL in the germline V gene (reference sequence). The CDR3 extends over 15 amino acids. The CDR3 is CASSRGTSGSNEQFF. CDR3 bases: TGTGCCAGCAGCCGAGGGACTAGCGGTTCGAATGAGCAGTTCTTC.

The V gene is TRBV19, the J gene TRBJ2-6, with a possible D match to TRBD1 (5 bases). The CDR3 has 16 amino acids. V shed 1 base and J shed 4 bases, with 11 bases lying between them. Germline CDR1 and CDR2: LNHDA and SQIVND (reference sequence). The CDR3 protein is CASSIARGSGANVLTF. CDR3 DNA: TGTGCCAGTAGTATAGCTAGGGGCTCCGGGGCCAACGTCCTGACTTTC. The complete variable domain, with remaining parts taken from reference TRBV19 and TRBJ2-6, reads DGGITQSPKYLFRKEGQNVTLSCEQNLNHDAMYWYRQDPGQGLRLIYYSQIVNDFQKGDIAEGYSVSREKKESFPLTVTSAQKNPTAFYLCASSIARGSGANVLTFGAGSRLTVL.

This chain links TRBV7-2 with TRBJ2-1; 11 bases align to TRBD2. The CDR3 sequence is 15 residues long. The germline gives CDR1 SGHTA, CDR2 FQGNSA. Trimming cost V 5 bases and J 5 bases; bases outside gene matches: 5. CDR3: CASSVRLAGNNEQFF. The CDR3 DNA is TGTGCCAGCAGCGTTAGACTAGCGGGGAACAATGAGCAGTTCTTC. The full variable domain, in which reference TRBV7-2 and TRBJ2-1 provide the parts outside the CDR3, is GAGVSQSPSNKVTEKGKDVELRCDPISGHTALYWYRQSLGQGLEFLIYFQGNSAPDKSGLPSDRFSAERTGGSVSTLTIQRTQQEDSAVYLCASSVRLAGNNEQFFGPGTRLTVL.

The V and J genes are TRBV7-2 and TRBJ2-7; 12 bases agree with TRBD2. CDR1 and CDR2 (germline): SGHTA, FQGNSA. Trimming removed 0 bases from V and 5 bases from J; junction bases left unmatched: 2. This CDR3 is 15 amino acids long. CDR3 residues: CASSLALAGGNEQYF. In DNA form, the CDR3 reads TGTGCCAGCAGCTTAGCACTAGCGGGGGGCAACGAGCAGTACTTC. Full variable domain (rest looked up from reference TRBV7-2 and TRBJ2-7): GAGVSQSPSNKVTEKGKDVELRCDPISGHTALYWYRQSLGQGLEFLIYFQGNSAPDKSGLPSDRFSAERTGGSVSTLTIQRTQQEDSAVYLCASSLALAGGNEQYFGPGTRLTVT.

The rearrangement uses TRBV7-7 and TRBJ1-1; D call uncertain. Germline V gene data show CDR1 as SSHAT and CDR2 as FNYEAQ (reference sequence). Deletions cut 5 bases from V and 0 bases from J, with 19 bases between. This CDR3 region has 17 residues. CDR3 sequence (DNA): TGTGCCAGCAGCCCCATGTACTTTACGGAGGTGAACACTGAAGCTTTCTTT. This codes for CASSPMYFTEVNTEAFF. Full variable domain (rest looked up from reference TRBV7-7 and TRBJ1-1): GAGVSQSPRYKVTKRGQDVTLRCDPISSHATLYWYQQALGQGPEFLTYFNYEAQPDKSGLPSDRFSAERPEGSISTLTIQRTEQRDSAMYRCASSPMYFTEVNTEAFFGQGTRLTVV.

This chain joins TRBV27 and TRBJ1-2, with D tentatively TRBD1 (5 bases). The CDR3 runs 13 residues. The germline V gene has CDR1 MNHEY and CDR2 SMNVEV (reference sequence). Deletions cut 3 bases from V and 4 bases from J, with 9 bases between. CDR3 in DNA: TGTGCCAGCAGTTTTGGGGGAGGCTATGGCTACACCTTC. It yields the protein CASSFGGGYGYTF.

The rearrangement joins TRBV6-1 to TRBJ2-3, with TRBD1 matching over 7 bases. Germline CDR1 reads MNHNS; CDR2 reads SASEGT. Losses at the gene ends were 5 bases for V and 4 bases for J; bases not matched to a gene: 9. The CDR3 is 15 residues long. CDR3 nucleotides: TGTGCCAGCAGTCACCAGGGGGAACGCCCAGATACGCAGTATTTT. Translated, it gives CASSHQGERPDTQYF.

This chain links TRBV3-1 (or the pseudogene TRBV3-2) with TRBJ1-4, with D possibly matching TRBD1 (5 bases). Trimming took off 4 bases at V and 4 bases at J, with 22 bases between the two ends. This CDR3 spans 18 amino acids. Germline CDR1 reads LGHDT; CDR2 reads YNNKEL (reference sequence). The CDR3 region is CASSPSRVPNGFNEKLFF. The DNA of the CDR3 is TGTGCCAGCAGCCCCTCCAGGGTTCCCAACGGCTTTAATGAAAAACTGTTTTTT.

The V call is TRBV5-4, the J call TRBJ2-7; 13 bases fit TRBD2. Per the germline V gene, CDR1 is SGHNT and CDR2 is YYREEE (reference sequence). CDR3 length equals 14 residues. J was trimmed by 11 bases and V by 3 bases; bases with no gene match: 8. Here the CDR3 DNA reads TGTGCCAGCAGCTCGGGACTAGCGGGGCCGGGGGAGTACTTC. It specifies CASSSGLAGPGEYF.

The rearrangement joins TRBV7-2 to TRBJ2-1, with 7 bases that match TRBD2. CDR1 and CDR2 (germline): SGHTA, FQGNSA. This CDR3 comprises 12 residues. V shed 1 base, J shed 13 bases, and the junction held 4 bases outside the gene matches. The CDR3 reads CASSLVRGSQFF. CDR3 sequence (DNA): TGTGCCAGCAGCTTAGTGCGGGGGTCCCAGTTCTTC.

This chain's CDR3 is CASRDRFNEQFF. CDR3 DNA: TGTGCCAGCAGGGACAGGTTCAATGAGCAGTTCTTC. The genes are TRBV6-6 and TRBJ2-1, with 7 bases lining up with TRBD1. Germline V gene lookup returns CDR1 MNHNY and CDR2 SVGAGI (reference sequence). J gave up 6 bases and V 6 bases, and 2 bases lay outside the gene matches. The CDR3 is made up of 12 amino acids.

Only one count was recorded for this clone. The chain uses TRBV6-1 and TRBJ2-3; 8 bases line up with TRBD1. Per germline, CDR1 MNHNS and CDR2 SASEGT. The CDR3 has 16 amino acids. Losses at the gene ends were 4 bases for V and 1 base for J; bases not matched to a gene: 7. CDR3 bases: TGTGCCAGCAGTGTAGGACAGGGTTGGGGCACAGATACGCAGTATTTT. Protein: CASSVGQGWGTDTQYF.

The chain carries TRBV27 and TRBJ1-1, with 8 bases aligning to TRBD1. Germline trimming cut 4 bases from V and 2 bases from J; bases unmatched to any gene: 3. The CDR3 is 14 amino acids. The V gene's germline CDR1 is MNHEY and CDR2 SMNVEV (reference sequence). The CDR3 reads CASSSGTGNTEAFF. The CDR3 nucleotides are TGTGCCAGCAGTTCAGGGACAGGAAACACTGAAGCTTTCTTT.